This T cell receptor (beta chain) emerged from a study of T cell responses to AZD1222 COVID-19 vaccine. Assay: immunoSEQ multiplex PCR; the TCRdb copy retains only in-frame clones and omits some. The profile covers 85,000 to 90,000 clones, with about 92% appearing a single time and roughly 5% taken by the ten largest. The CDR3 consists of 15 residues. After removal of 2 bases from V and 6 bases from J, the junction contained 7 bases not matched to a gene. Germline CDR1 is SGDLS and CDR2 is YYNGEE. J is TRBJ2-5 and V is TRBV9; the match to TRBD1 covers 10 bases. This material consisted of peripheral blood, taken 28 days after the second AZD1222 dose. This clonotype was sampled from an adult who received the AZD1222 COVID-19 vaccine. CDR3 sequence (DNA): TGTGCCAGCAGCGTGACAGGGGGCAGCGGAAAGACCCAGTACTTC. Translated: CASSVTGGSGKTQYF.